The entry below describes one T cell receptor (beta chain). Exclusion applied to patients with autoimmune disease history or systemic immunosuppression. The data are from a study of OX40 agonist ivuxolimab in advanced cancers. Study overall: Ivuxolimab, which patients received intravenously every 2 weeks, was dosed at 0.01 to 10 mg/kg. Two patients with cutaneous melanoma and one with hepatocellular carcinoma, three in total, showed partial responses.

The data were produced by immunoSEQ multiplex PCR, yet TCRdb's version contains in-frame clones alone and is incomplete. The sample yields roughly 100,000 clones, 70% to 90% seen once. J was trimmed by 8 bases and V by 1 base; bases with no gene match: 4. CDR1 and CDR2 from the germline V gene are SGHAT and FQNNGV. This CDR3 contains 13 residues. The V and J genes are TRBV11-2 and TRBJ1-2, with 7 bases aligning to TRBD1. The input for sequencing was CD4+ or CD8+ T cells sorted from blood, taken in a trial of the OX40 agonist ivuxolimab. The origin of this receptor is an adult with an advanced solid tumor such as melanoma, head and neck, liver or kidney cancer. Here the CDR3 reads CASSLGVQGGYTF. CDR3 in DNA: TGTGCCAGCAGCTTAGGGGTACAGGGGGGCTACACCTTC.